Below, one T cell receptor (beta chain) is given with its context. Its target is not known. The V and J ends lost 5 bases and 2 bases, in that order; junction bases with no gene match: 6. The CDR3 is made up of 15 amino acids. Germline V gives CDR1 SGHVS, CDR2 FNYEAQ. The repertoire was sequenced with immunoSEQ multiplex PCR; TCRdb's copy has only in-frame clones and lacks some. The table lists about 10,000 clones, under 80% of them singletons. This sample was included in a study of OX40 agonist ivuxolimab in advanced cancers. The study, taken as a whole, reports: Within 6 weeks, CD4+ and CD8+ blood T cells expanded clonally at 0.1 to 3.0 mg/kg. Averaging showed that CD8+ T cells had more expanded clones than CD4+ did.

The chain carries TRBV7-6 and TRBJ2-7; TRBD2 matches at 10 bases. Sample: CD4+ or CD8+ T cells sorted from blood, taken in a trial of the OX40 agonist ivuxolimab. The sequence came from an adult with an advanced solid tumor such as melanoma, head and neck, liver or kidney cancer. CDR3 sequence reads: CASSAGLAETYEQYF. CDR3 in DNA: TGTGCCAGCAGCGCCGGACTAGCGGAAACCTACGAGCAGTACTTC.